This T cell receptor (beta chain) was captured in a study of shared clonotypes between healthy human individuals. Study overall: A donor's plate count was three for CD4 naive and three for CD4 memory; CD8 naive had two and CD8 memory one. Findings of the study overall: The small donor group covered limited genetic and exposure diversity.

This clone was counted only a few times. No antigen is known for it. The data were produced by immunoSEQ multiplex PCR, yet TCRdb's version contains in-frame clones alone and is incomplete. The table shows 2 million to 2.5 million clones, with approximately 90% occurring only once. Germline V gives CDR1 WSHSY, CDR2 SAAADI. V dropped 1 base and J dropped 0 bases, with 7 bases sitting between them. The CDR3 loop spans 15 amino acids. None of the donors, who were healthy HIV-negative adults, had recently had acute infections or vaccinations. Researchers partitioned CD4+ cells into CD45RA+ naive and CD45RA-negative memory subsets.

The chain uses TRBV10-2 and TRBJ1-5, with D possibly matching TRBD1 (5 bases). Sequencing used naive CD4+ T cells from PBMCs. As to subset: CD45RA+ positively selected. The clonotype was recovered from a man in his late teens or twenties in good health. Some clones in this sample may be carry-over from other donors' samples. The CDR3 here is CASSELGVSNQPQHF. The CDR3 region has the DNA TGCGCCAGCAGTGAGTTGGGGGTTAGCAATCAGCCCCAGCATTTT.